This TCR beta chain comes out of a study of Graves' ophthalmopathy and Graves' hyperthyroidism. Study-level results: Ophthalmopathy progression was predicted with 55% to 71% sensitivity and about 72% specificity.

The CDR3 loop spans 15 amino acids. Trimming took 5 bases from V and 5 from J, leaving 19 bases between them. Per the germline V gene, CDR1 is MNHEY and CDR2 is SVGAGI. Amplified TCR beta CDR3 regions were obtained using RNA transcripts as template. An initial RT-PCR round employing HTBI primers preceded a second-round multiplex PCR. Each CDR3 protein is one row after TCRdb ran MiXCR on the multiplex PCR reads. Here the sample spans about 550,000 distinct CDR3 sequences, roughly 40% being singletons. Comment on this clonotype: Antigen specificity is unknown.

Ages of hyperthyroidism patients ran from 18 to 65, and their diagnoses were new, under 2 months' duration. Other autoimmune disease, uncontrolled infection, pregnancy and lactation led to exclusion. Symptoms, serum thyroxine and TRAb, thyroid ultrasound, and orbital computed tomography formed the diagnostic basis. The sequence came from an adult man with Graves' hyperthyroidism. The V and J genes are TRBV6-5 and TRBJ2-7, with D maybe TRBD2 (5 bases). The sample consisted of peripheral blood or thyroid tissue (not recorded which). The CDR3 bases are TGTGCCAGCAGTCTGACACGGGGAATACCCCACGAGCAGTACTTC. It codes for CASSLTRGIPHEQYF.